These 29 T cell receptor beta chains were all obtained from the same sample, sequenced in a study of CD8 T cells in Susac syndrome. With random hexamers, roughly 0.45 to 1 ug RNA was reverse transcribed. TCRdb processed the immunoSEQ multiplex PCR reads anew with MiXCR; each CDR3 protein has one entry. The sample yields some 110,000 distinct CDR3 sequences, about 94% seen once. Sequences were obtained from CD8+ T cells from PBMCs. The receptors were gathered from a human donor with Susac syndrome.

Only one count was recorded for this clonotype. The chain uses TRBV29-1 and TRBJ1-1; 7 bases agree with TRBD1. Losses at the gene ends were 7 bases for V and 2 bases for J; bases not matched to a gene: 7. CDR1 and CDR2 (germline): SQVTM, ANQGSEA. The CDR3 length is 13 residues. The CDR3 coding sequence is TGCAGCGGAACCGGGACAGAAAACACTGAAGCTTTCTTT. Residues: CSGTGTENTEAFF.

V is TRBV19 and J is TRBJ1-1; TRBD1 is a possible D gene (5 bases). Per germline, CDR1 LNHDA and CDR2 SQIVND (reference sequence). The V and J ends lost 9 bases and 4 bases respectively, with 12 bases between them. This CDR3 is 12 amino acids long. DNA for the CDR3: TGTGCCAGAGGGGTCTGGGGCACTGAAGCTTTCTTT. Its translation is CARGVWGTEAFF. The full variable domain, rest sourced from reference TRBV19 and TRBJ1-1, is DGGITQSPKYLFRKEGQNVTLSCEQNLNHDAMYWYRQDPGQGLRLIYYSQIVNDFQKGDIAEGYSVSREKKESFPLTVTSAQKNPTAFYLCARGVWGTEAFFGQGTRLTVV.

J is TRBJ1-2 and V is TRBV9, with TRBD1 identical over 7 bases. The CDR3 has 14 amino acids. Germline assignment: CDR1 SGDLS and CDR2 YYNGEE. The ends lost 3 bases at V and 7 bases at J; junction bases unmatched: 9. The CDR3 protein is CASSAFTGVGGYTF. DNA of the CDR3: TGTGCCAGCAGCGCCTTCACAGGGGTGGGTGGCTACACCTTC.

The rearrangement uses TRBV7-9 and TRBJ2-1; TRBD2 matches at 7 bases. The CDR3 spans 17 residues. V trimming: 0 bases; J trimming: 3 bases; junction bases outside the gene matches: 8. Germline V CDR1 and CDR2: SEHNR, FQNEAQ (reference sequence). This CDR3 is CASSLAREGRYYNEQFF. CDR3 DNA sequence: TGTGCCAGCAGCTTAGCCAGGGAGGGTCGCTACTACAATGAGCAGTTCTTC.

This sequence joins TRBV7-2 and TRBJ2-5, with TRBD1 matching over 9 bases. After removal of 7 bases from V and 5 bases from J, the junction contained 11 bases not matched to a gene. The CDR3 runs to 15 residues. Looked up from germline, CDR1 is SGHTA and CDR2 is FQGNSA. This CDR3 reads CASTPRYRGRETQYF. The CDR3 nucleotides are TGTGCCAGCACGCCGCGCTACAGGGGGCGGGAGACCCAGTACTTC. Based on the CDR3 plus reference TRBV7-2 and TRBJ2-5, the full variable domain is GAGVSQSPSNKVTEKGKDVELRCDPISGHTALYWYRQSLGQGLEFLIYFQGNSAPDKSGLPSDRFSAERTGGSVSTLTIQRTQQEDSAVYLCASTPRYRGRETQYFGPGTRLLVL.

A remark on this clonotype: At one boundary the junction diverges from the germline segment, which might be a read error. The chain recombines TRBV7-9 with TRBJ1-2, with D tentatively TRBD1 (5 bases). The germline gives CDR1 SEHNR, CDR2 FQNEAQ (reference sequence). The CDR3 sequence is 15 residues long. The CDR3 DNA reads TGTGCCAGCAGCATAGCTGGGGACGATAACTATGGCTACACCTTC. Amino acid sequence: CASSIAGDDNYGYTF.

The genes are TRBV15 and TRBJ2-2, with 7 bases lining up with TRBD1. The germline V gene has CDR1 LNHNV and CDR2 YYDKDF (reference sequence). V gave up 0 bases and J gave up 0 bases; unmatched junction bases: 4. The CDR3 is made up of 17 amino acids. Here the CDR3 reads CATSRDKTGTNTGELFF. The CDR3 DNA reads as TGTGCCACCAGCAGAGATAAGACAGGGACGAACACCGGGGAGCTGTTTTTT.

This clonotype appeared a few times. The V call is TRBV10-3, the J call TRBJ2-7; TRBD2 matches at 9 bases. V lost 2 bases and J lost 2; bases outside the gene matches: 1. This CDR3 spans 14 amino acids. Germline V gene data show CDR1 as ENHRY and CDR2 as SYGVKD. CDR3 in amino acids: CAISEASGTYEQYF. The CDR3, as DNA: TGTGCCATCAGTGAGGCTAGCGGGACCTACGAGCAGTACTTC.

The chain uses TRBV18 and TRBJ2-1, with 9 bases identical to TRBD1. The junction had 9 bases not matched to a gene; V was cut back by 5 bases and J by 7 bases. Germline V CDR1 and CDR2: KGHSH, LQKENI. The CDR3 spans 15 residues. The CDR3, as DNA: TGTGCCAGCTCAGCCAACAACAGGGGGCTTAATGAGCAGTTCTTC. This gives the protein CASSANNRGLNEQFF.

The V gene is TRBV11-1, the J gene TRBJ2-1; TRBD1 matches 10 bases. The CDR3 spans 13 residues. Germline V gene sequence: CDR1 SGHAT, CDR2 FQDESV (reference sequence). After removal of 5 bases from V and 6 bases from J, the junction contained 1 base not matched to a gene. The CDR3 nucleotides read TGTGCCAGCAGCAGGACAGGGGGCAATGAGCAGTTCTTC. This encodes CASSRTGGNEQFF. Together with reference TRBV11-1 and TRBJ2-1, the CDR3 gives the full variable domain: EAEVAQSPRYKITEKSQAVAFWCDPISGHATLYWYRQILGQGPELLVQFQDESVVDDSQLPKDRFSAERLKGVDSTLKIQPAELGDSAMYLCASSRTGGNEQFFGPGTRLTVL.

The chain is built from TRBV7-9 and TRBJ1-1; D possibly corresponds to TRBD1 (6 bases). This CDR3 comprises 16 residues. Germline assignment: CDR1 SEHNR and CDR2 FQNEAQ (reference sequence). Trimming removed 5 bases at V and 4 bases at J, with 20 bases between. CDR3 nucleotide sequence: TGTGCCAGCAGCAGACTCGGGACATCTGAGGGCACTGAAGCTTTCTTT. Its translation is CASSRLGTSEGTEAFF.

In DNA form, the CDR3 reads TGTGCCAGCAGGTCAGGGAATTCACCCCTCCACTTT. It codes for CASRSGNSPLHF. The rearrangement joins TRBV7-6 to TRBJ1-6; D is possibly TRBD1 (5 bases). Germline V gene data show CDR1 as SGHVS and CDR2 as FNYEAQ. The CDR3 runs 12 residues. Trimming left V 6 bases short and J 7 bases short, with 7 bases between.

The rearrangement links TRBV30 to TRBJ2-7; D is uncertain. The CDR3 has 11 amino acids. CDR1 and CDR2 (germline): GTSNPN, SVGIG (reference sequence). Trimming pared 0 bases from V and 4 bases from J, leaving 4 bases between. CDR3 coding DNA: TGTGCCTGGAGTGTAGATTACGAGCAGTACTTC. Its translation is CAWSVDYEQYF.

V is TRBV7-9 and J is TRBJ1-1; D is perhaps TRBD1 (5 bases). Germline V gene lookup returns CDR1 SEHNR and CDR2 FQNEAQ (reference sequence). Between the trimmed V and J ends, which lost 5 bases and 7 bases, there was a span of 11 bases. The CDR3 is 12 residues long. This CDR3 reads CASSEGASEAFF. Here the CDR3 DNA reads TGTGCCAGCAGCGAAGGGGCCAGTGAAGCTTTCTTT.

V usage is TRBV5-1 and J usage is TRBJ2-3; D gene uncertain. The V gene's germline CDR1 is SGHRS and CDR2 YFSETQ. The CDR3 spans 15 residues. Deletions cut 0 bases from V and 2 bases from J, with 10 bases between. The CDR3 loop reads CASSLALAVTDTQYF. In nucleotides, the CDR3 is TGCGCCAGCAGCTTGGCCCTGGCCGTCACAGATACGCAGTATTTT.

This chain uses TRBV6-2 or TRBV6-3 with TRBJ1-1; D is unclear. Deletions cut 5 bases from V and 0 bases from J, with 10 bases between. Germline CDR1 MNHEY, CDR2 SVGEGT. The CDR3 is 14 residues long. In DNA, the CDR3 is TGTGCCAGCAGTGACGCAACCCTGAACACTGAAGCTTTCTTT. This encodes CASSDATLNTEAFF.

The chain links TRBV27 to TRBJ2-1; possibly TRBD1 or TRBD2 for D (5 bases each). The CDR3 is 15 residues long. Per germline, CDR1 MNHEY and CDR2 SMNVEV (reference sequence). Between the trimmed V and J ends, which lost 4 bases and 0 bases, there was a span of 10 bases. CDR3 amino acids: CASSWDVFSYNEQFF. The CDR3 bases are TGTGCCAGCAGTTGGGACGTGTTCTCCTACAATGAGCAGTTCTTC.

CDR3 sequence: CASSQVNGGTYEQYF. The CDR3 DNA reads as TGCGCCAGCAGCCAAGTAAACGGGGGTACCTACGAGCAGTACTTC. The V and J genes are TRBV4-1 and TRBJ2-7; D possibly corresponds to TRBD2 (6 bases). V lost 1 base and J lost 2, with 12 bases in between. CDR1 and CDR2 from the germline V gene are MGHRA and YSYEKL. The CDR3 spans 15 residues.

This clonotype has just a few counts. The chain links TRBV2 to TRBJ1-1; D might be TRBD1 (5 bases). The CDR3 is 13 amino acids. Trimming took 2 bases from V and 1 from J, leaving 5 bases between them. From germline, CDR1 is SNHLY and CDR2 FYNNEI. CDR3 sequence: CASSETGNTEAFF. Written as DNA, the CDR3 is TGTGCCAGCAGTGAAACAGGGAACACTGAAGCTTTCTTT.

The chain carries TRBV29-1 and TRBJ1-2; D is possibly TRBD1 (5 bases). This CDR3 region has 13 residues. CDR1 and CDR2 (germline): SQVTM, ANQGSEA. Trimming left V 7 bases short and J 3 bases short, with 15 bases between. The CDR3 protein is CSAPGRMDYGYTF. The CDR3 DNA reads TGCAGCGCCCCGGGACGAATGGACTATGGCTACACCTTC. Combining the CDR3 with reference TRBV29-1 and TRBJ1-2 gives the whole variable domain SAVISQKPSRDICQRGTSLTIQCQVDSQVTMMFWYRQQPGQSLTLIATANQGSEATYESGFVIDKFPISRPNLTFSTLTVSNMSPEDSSIYLCSAPGRMDYGYTFGSGTRLTVV.

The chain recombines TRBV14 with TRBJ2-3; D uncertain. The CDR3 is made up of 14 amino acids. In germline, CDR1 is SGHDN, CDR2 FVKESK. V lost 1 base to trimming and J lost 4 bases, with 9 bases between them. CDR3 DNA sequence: TGTGCCAGCAGCCAAGGCTATGTGGCAGATACGCAGTATTTT. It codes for CASSQGYVADTQYF.

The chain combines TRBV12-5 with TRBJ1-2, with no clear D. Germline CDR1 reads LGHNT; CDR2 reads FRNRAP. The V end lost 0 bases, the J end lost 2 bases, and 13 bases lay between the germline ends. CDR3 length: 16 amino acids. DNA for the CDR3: TGTGCTAGTGGTTTGGTACAGCAGCTTAACAACTATGGCTACACCTTC. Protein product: CASGLVQQLNNYGYTF.

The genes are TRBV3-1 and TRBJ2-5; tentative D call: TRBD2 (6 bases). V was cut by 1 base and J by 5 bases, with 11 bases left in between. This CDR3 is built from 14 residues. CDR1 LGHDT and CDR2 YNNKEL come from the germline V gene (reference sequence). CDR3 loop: CASSQGREVETQYF. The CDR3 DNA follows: TGTGCCAGCAGCCAAGGCAGGGAGGTGGAGACCCAGTACTTC.

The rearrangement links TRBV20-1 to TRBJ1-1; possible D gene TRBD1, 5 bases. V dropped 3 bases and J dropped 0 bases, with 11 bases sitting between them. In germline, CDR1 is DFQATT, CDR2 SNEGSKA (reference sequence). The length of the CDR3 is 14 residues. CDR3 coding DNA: TGCAGTGCTAGGCGGGCAGGGATGAACACTGAAGCTTTCTTT. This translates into CSARRAGMNTEAFF.

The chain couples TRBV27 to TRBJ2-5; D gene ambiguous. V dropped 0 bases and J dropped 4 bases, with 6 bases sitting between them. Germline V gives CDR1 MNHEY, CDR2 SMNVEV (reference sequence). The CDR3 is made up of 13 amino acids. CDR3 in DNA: TGTGCCAGCAGTTTATCGATCGCAGAGACCCAGTACTTC. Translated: CASSLSIAETQYF.

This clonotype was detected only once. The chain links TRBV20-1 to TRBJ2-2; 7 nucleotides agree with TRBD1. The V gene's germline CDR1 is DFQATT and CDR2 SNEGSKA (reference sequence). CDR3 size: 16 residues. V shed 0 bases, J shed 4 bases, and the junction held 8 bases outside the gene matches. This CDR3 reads CSARDGQGGSTGELFF. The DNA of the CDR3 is TGCAGTGCTAGAGATGGGCAAGGGGGCAGCACCGGGGAGCTGTTTTTT.

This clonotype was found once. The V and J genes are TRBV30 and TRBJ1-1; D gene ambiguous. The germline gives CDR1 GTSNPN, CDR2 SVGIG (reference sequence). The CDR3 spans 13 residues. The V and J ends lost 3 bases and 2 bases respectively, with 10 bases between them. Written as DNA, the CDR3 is TGTGCCTGGAGCATCACAGCCAACACTGAAGCTTTCTTT. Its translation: CAWSITANTEAFF. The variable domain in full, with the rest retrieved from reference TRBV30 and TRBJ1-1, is SQTIHQWPATLVQPVGSPLSLECTVEGTSNPNLYWYRQAAGRGLQLLFYSVGIGQISSEVPQNLSASRPQDRQFILSSKKLLLSDSGFYLCAWSITANTEAFFGQGTRLTVV.

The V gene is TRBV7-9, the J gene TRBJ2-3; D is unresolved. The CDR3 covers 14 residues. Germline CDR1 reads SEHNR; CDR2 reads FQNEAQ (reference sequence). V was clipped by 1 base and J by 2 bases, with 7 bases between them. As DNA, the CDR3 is TGTGCCAGCAGCTTAGTACTAACCACAGATACGCAGTATTTT. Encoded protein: CASSLVLTTDTQYF.

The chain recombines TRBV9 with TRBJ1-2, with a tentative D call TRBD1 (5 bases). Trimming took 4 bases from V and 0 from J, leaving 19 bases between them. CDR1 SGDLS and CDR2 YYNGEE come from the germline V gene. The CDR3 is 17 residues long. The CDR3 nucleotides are TGTGCCAGCAGCCCCCCCCGGGGGGACTACTCTAACTATGGCTACACCTTC. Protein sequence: CASSPPRGDYSNYGYTF.